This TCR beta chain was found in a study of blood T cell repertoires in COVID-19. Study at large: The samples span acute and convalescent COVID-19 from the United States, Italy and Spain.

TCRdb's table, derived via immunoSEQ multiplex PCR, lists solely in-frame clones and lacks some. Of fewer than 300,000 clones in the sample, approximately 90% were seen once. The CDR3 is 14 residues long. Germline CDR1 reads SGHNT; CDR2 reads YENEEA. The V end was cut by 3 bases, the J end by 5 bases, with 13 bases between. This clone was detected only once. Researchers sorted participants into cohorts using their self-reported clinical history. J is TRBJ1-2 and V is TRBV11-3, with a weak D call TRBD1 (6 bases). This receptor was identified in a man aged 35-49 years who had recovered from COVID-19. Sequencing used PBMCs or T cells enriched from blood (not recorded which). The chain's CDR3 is CASSFRGAIYGYTF. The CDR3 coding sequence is TGTGCCAGCAGCTTTCGGGGGGCGATTTATGGCTACACCTTC. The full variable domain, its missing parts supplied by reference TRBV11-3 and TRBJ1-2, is EAGVVQSPRYKIIEKKQPVAFWCNPISGHNTLYWYLQNLGQGPELLIRYENEEAVDDSQLPKDRFSAERLKGVDSTLKIQPAELGDSAVYLCASSFRGAIYGYTFGSGTRLTVV.